This T cell receptor (beta chain) was identified during a study of blood T cell repertoires in COVID-19 (dated by TCRdb to the early 2020s). Some background on the complete study: Samples from collaborators originated in the United States, Italy and Spain and spanned both the acute and convalescent phases of COVID-19. The material from the prospective study consisted of cDNA or gDNA derived from T cells, B-cell-depleted T cells, or PBMCs. Subjects who had been exposed to COVID-19, were actively infected with it, or had recovered from it provided the deeply sampled blood TCRbeta repertoires that made up the dataset. The repertoires were made available in a free public database intended to serve as a resource for research on the immune response to SARS-CoV-2. The samples were drawn from the first 160 participants of the ongoing ImmuneRACE study and from roughly 1,300 subjects provided by 6 global collaborators. A de-identified subject ID, COVID-19 status, age in years and sex were almost always included in the sample metadata. Where available, HLA class I and class II types were taken from metadata supplied by the sample provider and were not determined by assay-based typing.

The immunoSEQ Assay, a bias-controlled multiplex PCR, was used to amplify TCRbeta CDR3 regions from genomic DNA. The authors processed their data as follows. Nucleated cell counts per sample were estimated from amplification of reference gene primers within the assay. To quantify the absolute abundance of each unique TCRbeta CDR3 rearrangement, sequence reads were collapsed and filtered. Productive Simpson clonality was computed per sample as the square root of Simpson's diversity index over productive rearrangements. TCRdb limited this immuneACCESS table to in-frame rearrangements with V and J called. A share of clones is missing; checked studies link under half to unresolved V genes, and the rest is unexplained. That table supplies the V and J calls and clone size; D and trimming were determined from the DNA. In this sample the table shows under 250,000 clones, 80% to 90% of which occur a single time. Around 3.7% of the sample rests with the top ten.

Participants in the prospective study were enrolled through a virtual design, were aged about 18 to 90 years, and lived in 24 United States geographic areas. In the prospective study, participants were assigned to cohorts based on the clinical history participants reported in a screening survey and a study questionnaire. Exposed participants had been in contact, within 2 weeks of entering the study, with a person who had a PCR-confirmed or clinician-diagnosed case of COVID-19. Mobile phlebotomists in the prospective study collected whole blood, serum and a nasopharyngeal or oropharyngeal swab from every participant. Participants in the prospective study had the option to provide additional blood draws and questionnaires over an approximately 2-month period. Before DNA extraction, prospective study blood samples were shipped either frozen or at room temperature. This clone was picked up a small number of times. The antigen it recognizes is unknown. Base qualities were left out, and no much larger clone turns up one base away.

Measured from the cysteine to the phenylalanine, the CDR3 is 18 residues long. Kept here is only the CDR3 DNA, which spans 54 bases and is read in frame from base 1. CDR1 and CDR2 are read off the germline V gene as SNHLY and FYNNEI. Between the V and J ends, shortened by 6 bases and 3 bases respectively, the junction contains 27 bases. The full study reports these points: The amount of clinical and demographic metadata varied by source and participant and was provided uncurated.

The rearrangement joined TRBV2 to TRBJ2-7, and possibly TRBD2, on 9 matching bases. The sequencing sample was made of PBMCs or T cells enriched from blood (not recorded which). The sequence derives from a woman between 25 and 40 years old who had been exposed to COVID-19. In nucleotide form, the sequence is TGTGCCAGCAGAGTAGGGACAGGCGTAGCGGGAGACAACTACGAGCAGTACTTC. It encodes CASRVGTGVAGDNYEQYF.